This T cell receptor beta chain was sequenced during a study of T cell responses to AZD1222 COVID-19 vaccine (dated by TCRdb to about 2021). Regarding the research as a whole: A total of over 230 trial participants underwent TCR sequencing, of whom about 200 had received two doses of AZD1222 and about 25 had received two doses of the MenACWY control vaccine. Trial participants were enrolled by age into subgroups of 18-55, 56-69 and 70-plus years, and around 150, 28 and 57 TCR-sequenced participants, respectively, were included in these subgroups. Overall study outcomes, separate from this receptor: After two AZD1222 doses, spike-specific TCR breadth and depth were significantly higher than at day 0 and than in MenACWY recipients. Conclusions about previously exposed vaccinees were limited because only a handful of AZD1222 recipients were SARS-CoV-2 seropositive at baseline. The vaccine-associated CD4 TCRs covered the entire spike protein, and the dominant responses fell in regions 160-218 and 743-854. Participants were mostly white British and included more females than males, and it was suggested by the authors that clonal diversity may have been underestimated. Because no samples from the day 14 peak response were available, repertoires could be characterized only after the peak T cell response. Reportedly, almost half of the unique spike-specific TCRs recognized epitopes lying outside the regions that are mutated in the B.1.351 and B.1.1.7 variants. The 56-69-year group was small, and its depth increase did not reach significance, likely because of low power.

V gives up 4 bases and J gives up 1 base, and the segment between their germline ends measures 16 bases. The CDR3 runs 17 amino acids, cysteine and phenylalanine included. Only the CDR3 DNA stays, 51 bases, in frame from base 1. As encoded in the germline V gene, CDR1 is MDHEN while CDR2 is SYDVKM. The time point label for this specimen denotes: about 28 days (+/-7) after the second vaccine dose. AZD1222 recipients given second doses at about 4 weeks or at about 12 weeks were pooled, since spike-specific TCR depth and breadth were not found to differ between the two schedules. Vaccinee samples came from UK trials COV001 and COV002, including a single-blind randomized controlled phase 2/3 trial of AZD1222 (ChAdOx1 nCoV-19) in healthy adults. For TCRbeta chain sequencing, PBMC samples were collected from trial participants at day 0 and at day 28 after the second dose. This clone was counted ten times or more. Its antigen is currently not known. Base qualities are not at hand, and no much larger clone is one base apart.

The CDR3 regions of human TCRbeta chains were analyzed by immunosequencing. The authors' analysis ran thus. Repertoire TCRs were checked for matches against a reference library of SARS-CoV-2-specific TCRs that had been generated using the MIRA antigen-specificity platform. Breadth meant the fraction of unique TCRs that were SARS-CoV-2-associated, whereas depth meant the fraction of total T cells that were SARS-CoV-2-associated. Each spike-specific TCR was assigned to its reactive spike region and to a CD4 or CD8 class using the MIRA data. Log10-transformed breadth and depth values were compared by one-way ANOVA with Sidak's multiple comparisons tests. TCRdb re-hosts the immuneACCESS table, in-frame sequences only. Its copies lack some clones; in the studies checked, an unresolved V gene accounts for under half of them, and the cause for the rest is not known. The D gene and trimming were derived from the DNA, and the V and J assignments and clone size from that table. The sample table contains 70,000 or so clones; only one count was recorded for approximately 82% of them. The ten largest account for about 23% of the sample.

The receptor was derived from an adult who received the AZD1222 COVID-19 vaccine. The chain joins TRBV28 to TRBJ2-2; the D gene is unclear. The sequenced sample was peripheral blood, obtained 28 days after the second AZD1222 dose. The base sequence is TGTGCCAGCAGTTCACCCCGGAGACTTAGGAACACCGGGGAGCTGTTTTTT. The resulting protein is CASSSPRRLRNTGELFF.